Sequencing of this TCR beta chain was carried out in a study of blood T cells in healthy people across ages. Trimming at V came to 10 bases and at J to 6 bases, leaving 15 bases not matched to a gene. The CDR3 has 16 residues. Germline lookup yields CDR1 SGHVS and CDR2 FNYEAQ. Primers used in a second PCR of roughly 6 to 12 cycles were a sample-barcoded 5' primer and a J-beta primer mix. TCRdb called the 5' RACE reads again in MiXCR, with one record for every CDR3 protein. The sample carries 1.5 million to 2 million distinct CDR3 sequences, around 36% recorded once. The sequence was obtained from a woman in her 30s in good health. The sample comprised blood. The J gene is TRBJ2-1, the V gene TRBV7-6, with TRBD2 matching 10 bases. The CDR3 DNA follows: TGTGCCACTCCCGACGGGGCTAGCGGGGGACCCAATGAGCAGTTCTTC. Residues: CATPDGASGGPNEQFF.